This T cell receptor beta chain appears in the sequencing data of a study of cytomegalovirus exposure and HLA in healthy donors (dated by TCRdb to about 2017). About the investigation overall: An earlier analysis of approximately 590 of the donors reported 250 to 350 Gb of sequence data and some 120 million unique TCR beta sequences from some 180 million T cells. An early release covering just under 650 HLA-typed donors comprised approximately 290 gigabases of sequencing data and 85 million to 100 million unique TCR sequences. Among the roughly 410 genotyped donors, approximately 76% belonged to the genetic ancestry cluster associated with self-reported Caucasian donors. The aim of the study was to test whether cataloging public T cell receptors could identify signatures of past pathogen exposure. Using immunosequencing, the study profiled T cell repertoires from about 650 subjects and related those repertoires to cytomegalovirus serostatus. Along with the approximately 700-subject first cohort, a separate validation cohort of around 110 different subjects was used. The study combined high-throughput TCR immunosequencing, statistical association of individual TCRs with disease status, and machine learning to predict cytomegalovirus infection status. A later analysis re-examined previously published TCR beta repertoires from just over 650 donors and added high-resolution HLA genotyping to investigate patterns of TCR occurrence. Rather than using new phenotypic data, the later analysis identified candidate immune exposures from TCR beta sequences and from how often those sequences occurred across donors. In an earlier analysis of roughly 580 of the donors, high-throughput TCR beta sequencing was used to judge whether each TCR beta V gene segment behaved as functional or pseudogenic. Donor age, sex, ethnicity and CMV serostatus were collected together with the repertoire data. A later genetic analysis took genome-wide SNP genotypes for about three fifths of the 666 donors and used that subset as a discovery cohort. All discovery cohort repertoires had been generated using a single sequencing platform. HLA typing covered class I and class II loci at four-digit resolution. The number of typed donors differed by locus: about 629-640 for A, B, C, DRB1 and DQB1; approximately 520 for DQA1; approximately 600 for DPA1; and roughly 490 for DPB1. Roughly 5 DR-DQ haplotypes were handled as single units for association and clustering, since linkage in the cohort was strong. Among about 400 genotyped donors of the cohort, an average of roughly 230,000 unique TCR beta nucleotide sequences was sequenced per donor, of which about 19% were non-productive.

General conclusions and limits of the study: Most CMV-associated TCR beta chains appeared to be HLA-restricted in a later analysis, and the HLA associations seemed to be driven largely by CMV exposure. The 87-base-pair reads could not distinguish some IMGT-functional V segments, including TRBV6-2 and TRBV6-3, so those segments were excluded. A further reported finding was that TCR beta sequences accurately predicted the HLA-A and HLA-B alleles for most subjects in the first cohort. In vitro tests confirmed that a few of the cytomegalovirus-associated TCR beta chains recognize cytomegalovirus antigens. In a later analysis, 15,000 to 20,000 TCR beta sequences were associated with specific HLA alleles at a false discovery rate of 0.05. An earlier analysis of 587 of the donors showed that most TCR beta V segments appeared in productive rearrangements either about 90% or about 30% of the time, which broadly matched IMGT annotations. Most TCR sequences were seen in very few donors, while some public TCRs were found in many individuals. A later analysis found that TCR association rates varied across HLA loci, with DRB1 alleles showing the most associated TCRs and HLA-C alleles the fewest. In a later genetic analysis, a missense DCLRE1C variant was associated with V-gene and J-gene trimming of TCR beta chains, and the association was replicated in an independent cohort. The study gave a list of over 150 TCR beta chains associated with cytomegalovirus. Correlated functional status among segregating V segments might reflect linkage disequilibrium, but an unknown experimental factor could not be ruled out. Several of the top co-occurrence clusters appeared to be linked to parvovirus B19, influenza, CMV and Epstein-Barr virus, according to a later analysis. Because counts were too low, roughly 16 rarely observed V segments, including chromosome 9 orphons, were left out of the earlier analysis of some 640 of the donors. It was suggested by the authors that the approach could potentially be generalized to other disease states and immunological phenotypes. In this cohort, only TCR beta chains were sequenced, and detectable features were limited by the absence of alpha or paired-chain data. For the cohort, immune exposure information was limited to CMV serostatus. Compared with the roughly 700-donor mean, donors in an Asian-associated ancestry cluster had fewer N-insertions in productive TCRs, according to a later genetic analysis. Because HLA typing was unavailable for some donors at each locus, only the typed subset was used in association tests. A group of highly shared sequence variants was considered likely to be a technical artifact of the sequencing pipeline. In a later analysis, HLA-associated TCR beta chains were found to be more clonally expanded and to have lower generation probabilities than equally common non-associated chains. Sequencing depth was assumed to be roughly uniform across donors in the presence/absence analyses, though that assumption may not hold. When HLA alleles, especially DR and DQ, strongly co-occurred, attributing TCR associations to individual alleles was difficult. In both the original and validation cohorts, the classifier was reported to diagnose cytomegalovirus status with high specificity and sensitivity.

Libraries came from the immunoSEQ multiplex PCR assay. A mixture of 60 forward primers for TCR Vbeta segments and 13 reverse primers for TCR Jbeta segments was used in the multiplex PCR. The CDR3 region of rearranged TCR beta genes was amplified from genomic DNA with a multiplex PCR assay. The amplified TCR beta libraries were sequenced on the Illumina HiSeq System as 87-base-pair reads. Concerning the study's data processing: Across the 640 or so repertoires, a later analysis counted around 80 million unique TCR beta chains, 9.5 million to 13 million of which were shared by at least two donors. Raw reads were error-corrected and collapsed into unique sequences by a nearest-neighbor algorithm in which closely related sequences were merged to remove PCR and sequencing errors. CDR3 sequences were aligned to IMGT reference sequences to assign V, D and J gene segments. For a sequence to be retained, a match of at least six nucleotides to both a V gene segment and a J gene segment was required. A rearrangement counted as productive if the CDR3 had no stop codons and remained in frame with V and J, and every other rearrangement counted as non-productive. CDR3 was defined according to IMGT convention as the region running from the second conserved V-encoded cysteine to the conserved J-encoded phenylalanine. Sequences without an unambiguous match to a single V gene segment were excluded from the earlier analysis of 450 to 750 of the donors. An earlier analysis of over 450 of the donors classified V segments as functional when productive rearrangements were above 56.7% and as segregating when the standard deviation between donors was above 5%. To diagnose cytomegalovirus status from the catalog of TCR beta chain sequences, a statistical classification framework was built. In a later analysis, V and J genes were assigned by comparing TCR nucleotide sequences against IMGT/GENE-DB human TR gene sequences. The TCRdist pipeline was used in a later analysis to assign CDR3 sequences and most-parsimonious VDJ recombination scenarios. A later analysis defined each TCR beta chain by its CDR3 amino acid sequence plus V-gene family, and excluded reads lacking a unique V-gene family. In a later analysis, some 600 highly shared, low-generation-probability nucleotide sequences were removed to address suspected cross-contamination and a sequencing artifact. A later analysis calculated a clonal expansion index for each public chain from normalized within-repertoire ranks of inferred template counts. A later analysis computed generation probabilities with a VDJ recombination model fitted to out-of-frame rearrangements, and checked the results against IGoR. In a later analysis, TCR-TCR, TCR-HLA and TCR-CMV co-occurrence was scored with hypergeometric tests, and a repertoire-size bias correction was applied to TCR pairs. To estimate false discovery rates, a later analysis permuted the HLA or CMV assignments 20 times. In a later analysis, co-occurring TCRs were grouped using DBSCAN, with TCRdist sequence similarity added in when clustering inside HLA-allele-positive subsets. Co-occurrence clustering excluded repertoires with fewer than 30,000 or more than 120,000 public chains, plus five with anomalous nucleotide sharing. As stored in TCRdb, this immuneACCESS dataset retains in-frame rearrangements with V and J assigned. A fraction of the clones does not appear; measured against another copy, unresolved V genes explain less than half of the discrepancy, and the remainder lacks a known reason. The V and J calls and the clone size are those of that table, but D and trimming were determined from the DNA. The sample table lists approximately 170,000 clones, approximately 71% of them with a count of one. The top ten clones comprise approximately 5.4% of the sample.

V lost 3 bases and J lost 6 bases, and the count of bases not matched to a germline gene is 9. The germline V gene encodes CDR1 KGHSH and CDR2 LQKENI. Including cysteine and phenylalanine, the CDR3 has 16 amino acids. Kept here is only the CDR3 DNA, which spans 48 bases and is read in frame from base 1. Turning to this clone: What this receptor recognizes is not known. Base-call qualities are not available, and no considerably larger clone is one nucleotide away.

The cohort comprised more than 550 healthy bone marrow donors. At the time of sampling, every cohort member was nominally healthy, though immune exposures that went unrecorded were likely present. The donor tested CMV seropositive, placing the donor among the approximately 290 seropositive members of the cohort. A peripheral blood sample was provided by each donor, and peripheral blood mononuclear cells were used for TCR beta sequencing. Genomic DNA extraction from the blood cell samples was performed with the Qiagen DNeasy Blood Extraction Kit. The rearranged chain carries TRBV18 and TRBJ2-7; 12 junctional bases match TRBD1. Source material: PBMCs. The receptor's source is a woman aged 18 to 35 in good health and CMV-seropositive. The DNA reads TGTGCCAGCTCACCTCACCTAGGGACAGGGGGCACCGAGCAGTACTTC. The encoded protein is CASSPHLGTGGTEQYF.